What follows describes a single T cell receptor (beta chain). As yet, its antigen is unknown. These data originate in a study of graft-versus-host responses after intestinal transplantation. Across the whole study: Those transplanted obtained multivisceral, liver-intestinal, or isolated intestinal grafts. Tacrolimus and steroids were given for around three years to all recipients after anti-thymocyte globulin induction. Overall study results and limits: Early post-transplant HvG declines were associated with peak circulating GvH clone levels.

Here immunoSEQ multiplex PCR was the method, and the copy in TCRdb shows in-frame clones only, minus some. Here the sample spans about 120,000 clones, 90% being singletons. CDR3 length equals 15 residues. Germline V lookup: CDR1 SGHKS, CDR2 YYEKEE (reference sequence). V lost 4 bases, J lost 6 bases, and 10 bases stayed unmatched. The origin of this receptor is a human donor who received an intestinal transplant. Sequenced material: unstimulated CD4+ T cells sorted from spleen or lymph node cells, taken before intestinal transplant. The J gene is TRBJ2-1, the V gene TRBV5-5, with 7 bases fitting TRBD2. Here the CDR3 reads CASSAVPGGRNEQFF. The CDR3 nucleotides are TGTGCCAGCAGCGCCGTCCCGGGGGGACGCAATGAGCAGTTCTTC.